The present TCR beta chain was sequenced within a study of T-cell reconstitution after alpha-beta-depleted transplantation in children. Study-level findings and limits: A year post-transplant, T-cell counts and diversity derived mostly from newly produced T cells. Two months or so post-transplant, alpha-beta T cells reportedly derived from several hundred expanded graft clones. Recipient T cells and thymic progenitors that survived gave rise to the high TCRbeta diversity observed at day 60 in some patients.

V was clipped by 5 bases and J by 4 bases, with 12 bases between them. The CDR3 spans 13 residues. Germline CDR1 reads LNHNV; CDR2 reads YYDKDF (reference sequence). As it was prepared, the TCRbeta library received unique molecular identifiers. TCRdb re-called the PCR reads through MiXCR, storing one row per CDR3 protein. This table has some 450,000 distinct CDR3 sequences, around two fifths appearing once. In regard to this clonotype: The antigen is undetermined.

The sample in question was PBMCs, obtained before TCRalphabeta/CD19-depleted stem cell transplant. This clonotype was obtained from a girl aged 2-10 years with aplastic anemia, due to receive a stem cell transplant. The J gene is TRBJ2-7, the V gene TRBV15, with D perhaps TRBD2 (5 bases). CDR3 in amino acids: CATSGGPLYEQYF. The DNA of the CDR3 is TGTGCCACCAGCGGCGGGCCCTTATACGAGCAGTACTTC. Full variable domain (missing parts from reference TRBV15 and TRBJ2-7): DAMVIQNPRYQVTQFGKPVTLSCSQTLNHNVMYWYQQKSSQAPKLLFHYYDKDFNNEADTPDNFQSRRPNTSFCFLDIRSPGLGDTAMYLCATSGGPLYEQYFGPGTRLTVT.